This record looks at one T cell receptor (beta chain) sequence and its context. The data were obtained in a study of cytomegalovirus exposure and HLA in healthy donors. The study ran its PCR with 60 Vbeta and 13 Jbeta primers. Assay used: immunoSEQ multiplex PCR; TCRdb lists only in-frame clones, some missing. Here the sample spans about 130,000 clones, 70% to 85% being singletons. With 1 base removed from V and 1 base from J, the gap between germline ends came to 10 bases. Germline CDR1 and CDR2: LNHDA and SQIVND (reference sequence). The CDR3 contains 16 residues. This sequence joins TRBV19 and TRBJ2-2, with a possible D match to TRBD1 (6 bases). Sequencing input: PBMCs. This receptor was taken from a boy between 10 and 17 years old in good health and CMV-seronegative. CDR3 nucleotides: TGTGCCAGTAGTATAGTTGGGACAATGAACACCGGGGAGCTGTTTTTT. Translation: CASSIVGTMNTGELFF.